This T cell receptor beta chain was recorded in a study of blood T cell repertoires in COVID-19. Overall study: Sites in the United States, Italy and Spain provided acute and convalescent COVID-19 samples. The analysed material was cDNA or gDNA that came from T cells, B-cell-depleted T cells, or PBMCs.

In the original analysis: Estimated nucleated cell counts came from reference gene primer amplification. Only in-frame clones appear in the TCRdb table, and some are missing; sequencing was by immunoSEQ multiplex PCR. V and J calls and clone size are copied from that table; D and trimming were computed from the DNA. The sample lists nearly 300,000 clones, approximately 89% occurring once. Trimming cost V 6 bases and J 7 bases, with 16 bases left between them. Germline assignment: CDR1 MDHEN and CDR2 SYDVKM. This CDR3 contains 15 residues. This receptor was taken from a woman aged 25 to 39 who had recovered from COVID-19. V and J are TRBV28 and TRBJ1-6; tentatively, D is TRBD1 (6 bases). The sequencing sample was made of peripheral blood. The chain's CDR3 is CASSWDIGLNSPLHF. The CDR3 DNA sequence: TGTGCCAGCAGCTGGGACATTGGACTGAATTCACCCCTCCACTTT. Full variable domain (remainder filled in from reference TRBV28 and TRBJ1-6): DVKVTQSSRYLVKRTGEKVFLECVQDMDHENMFWYRQDPGLGLRLIYFSYDVKMKEKGDIPEGYSVSREKKERFSLILESASTNQTSMYLCASSWDIGLNSPLHFGNGTRLTVT.